This entry lists 6 T cell receptor beta chains sequenced from one sample in a study of CD8 T cells in ankylosing spondylitis. Study results and limitations: Fewer than ten highly homologous variants made up a TCR beta motif that seemed to typify ankylosing spondylitis blood.

One entry per CDR3 protein, called by TCRdb with MiXCR from the 5' RACE reads. The sample records about 750,000 distinct CDR3 sequences, around a fifth being singletons. No cognate antigen is known for these TCRs. The sequenced sample was blood, either unsorted or a sorted T cell fraction (not recorded which). The receptors come from a male donor with ankylosing spondylitis.

This clonotype was seen a handful of times. This chain joins TRBV20-1 and TRBJ2-3; a possible D gene is TRBD2 (6 bases). The CDR3 covers 17 residues. V was clipped by 0 bases and J by 2 bases, with 18 bases between them. CDR1 is DFQATT, CDR2 SNEGSKA, per germline (reference sequence). CDR3 nucleotide sequence: TGCAGTGCTAGAGATAGGGGAACTAGCAGGTCCACAGATACGCAGTATTTT. It translates to CSARDRGTSRSTDTQYF.

The rearrangement uses TRBV9 and TRBJ2-1; 8 nucleotides agree with TRBD2. The germline gives CDR1 SGDLS, CDR2 YYNGEE. This CDR3 region has 17 residues. The ends lost 0 bases at V and 4 bases at J; junction bases unmatched: 9. The CDR3 loop is CASSVEGVKREYNEQFF. In nucleotides, the CDR3 is TGTGCCAGCAGCGTAGAGGGGGTCAAGCGGGAGTACAATGAGCAGTTCTTC.

This clonotype was seen ten or more times. CDR3 in amino acids: CAIAKGGNNQPQHF. In DNA form, the CDR3 reads TGTGCCATCGCCAAGGGGGGAAACAATCAGCCCCAGCATTTT. V usage is TRBV10-3 and J usage is TRBJ1-5; a weak D match, TRBD1 (6 bases). The CDR3 is 14 residues long. Trimming removed 8 bases at V and 3 bases at J, with 14 bases between. Germline CDR1 reads ENHRY; CDR2 reads SYGVKD.

This clonotype was seen a few times. This CDR3 is CASSLGDSPNTIYF. The CDR3, as DNA: TGTGCCAGCAGCCTTGGTGACAGTCCAAACACCATATATTTT. The chain uses TRBV7-9 and TRBJ1-3; D possibly corresponds to TRBD1 (5 bases). V was pared by 5 bases and J by 6 bases, with 14 bases between. CDR3 length equals 14 residues. The germline V gene has CDR1 SEHNR and CDR2 FQNEAQ (reference sequence). Filled out from reference TRBV7-9 and TRBJ1-3, the complete variable domain reads DTGVSQNPRHKITKRGQNVTFRCDPISEHNRLYWYRQTLGQGPEFLTYFQNEAQLEKSRLLSDRFSAERPKGSFSTLEIQRTEQGDSAMYLCASSLGDSPNTIYFGEGSWLTVV.

This clonotype was seen once. The chain has TRBV7-9 and TRBJ1-6; D unclear. Trimming took 5 bases from V and 7 from J, leaving 12 bases between them. The CDR3 has 14 amino acids. Germline V gives CDR1 SEHNR, CDR2 FQNEAQ (reference sequence). As DNA, the CDR3 is TGTGCCAGCAGCCCAATGGTGAACAATTCACCCCTCCACTTT. Translated, it gives CASSPMVNNSPLHF.

This clonotype was seen a few times. V is TRBV2 and J is TRBJ2-5, with D unclear. The CDR3 is 13 residues long. V lost 4 bases and J lost 1, with 7 bases in between. Per the germline V gene, CDR1 is SNHLY and CDR2 is FYNNEI. CDR3 protein: CASSVHRQETQYF. The CDR3, as DNA: TGTGCCAGCAGTGTACACCGCCAAGAGACCCAGTACTTC.